Given below is one TCR beta chain in context. The time point here: cycle 4 day 1 (C4D1), after six to seven weeks of nivolumab. Brentuximab vedotin exposure varied, and every patient relapsed after autologous stem cell transplantation. The study purified CD4+ T cells from thawed PBMCs using magnetic negative selection. The entry originates in a study of PD-1 blockade in classical Hodgkin lymphoma. V shed 4 bases and J 5 bases; nucleotides not matched to a gene: 8. The CDR3 spans 15 residues. Looked up from germline, CDR1 is MGHRA and CDR2 is YSYEKL. Sequenced by immunoSEQ multiplex PCR; TCRdb stores in-frame clones only, minus some. Altogether fewer than 14,000 clones are present, approximately 74% being singletons, with the ten largest covering about 3.5%.

The TCR originated in a human donor with classical Hodgkin lymphoma. The chain recombines TRBV4-1 with TRBJ2-1; 7 positions agree with TRBD2. The sample consisted of CD4+ T cells from blood, taken before the fourth cycle of nivolumab. Here the CDR3 reads CASSPPSGDNNEQFF. The CDR3 DNA reads TGCGCCAGCAGCCCACCTAGCGGCGACAACAATGAGCAGTTCTTC.